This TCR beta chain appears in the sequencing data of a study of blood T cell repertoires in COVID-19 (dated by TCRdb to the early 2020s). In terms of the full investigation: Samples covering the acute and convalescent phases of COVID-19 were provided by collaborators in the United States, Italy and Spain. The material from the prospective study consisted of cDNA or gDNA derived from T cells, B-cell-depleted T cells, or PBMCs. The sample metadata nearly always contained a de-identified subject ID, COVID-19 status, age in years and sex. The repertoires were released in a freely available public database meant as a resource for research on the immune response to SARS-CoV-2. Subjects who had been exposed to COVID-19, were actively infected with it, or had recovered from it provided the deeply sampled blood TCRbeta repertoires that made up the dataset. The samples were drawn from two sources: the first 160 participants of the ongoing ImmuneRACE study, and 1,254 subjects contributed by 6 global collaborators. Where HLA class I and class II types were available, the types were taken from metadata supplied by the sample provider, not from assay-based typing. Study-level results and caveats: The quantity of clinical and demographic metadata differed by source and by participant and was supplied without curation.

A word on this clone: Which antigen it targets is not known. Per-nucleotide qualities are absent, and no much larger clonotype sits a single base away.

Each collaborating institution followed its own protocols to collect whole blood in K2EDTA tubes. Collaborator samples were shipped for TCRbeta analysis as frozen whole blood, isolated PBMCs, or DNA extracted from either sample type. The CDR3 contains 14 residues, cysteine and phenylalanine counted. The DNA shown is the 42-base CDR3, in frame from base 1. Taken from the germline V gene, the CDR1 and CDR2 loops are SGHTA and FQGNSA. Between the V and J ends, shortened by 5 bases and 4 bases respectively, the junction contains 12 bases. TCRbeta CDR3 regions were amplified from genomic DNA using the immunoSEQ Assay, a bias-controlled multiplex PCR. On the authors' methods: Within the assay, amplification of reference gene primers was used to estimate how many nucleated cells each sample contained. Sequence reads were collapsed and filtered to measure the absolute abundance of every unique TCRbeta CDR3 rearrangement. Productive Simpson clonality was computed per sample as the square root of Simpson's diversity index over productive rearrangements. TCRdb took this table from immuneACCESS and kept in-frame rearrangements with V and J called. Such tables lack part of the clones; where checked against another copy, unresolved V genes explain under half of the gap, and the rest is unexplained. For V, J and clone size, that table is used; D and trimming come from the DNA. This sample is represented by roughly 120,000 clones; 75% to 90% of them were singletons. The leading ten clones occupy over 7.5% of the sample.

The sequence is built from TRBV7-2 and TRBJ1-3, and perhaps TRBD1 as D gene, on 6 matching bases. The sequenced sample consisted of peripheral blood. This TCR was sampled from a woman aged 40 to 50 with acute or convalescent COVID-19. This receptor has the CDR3 CASSPGQPGNTIYF. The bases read TGTGCCAGCAGCCCTGGACAGCCCGGAAACACCATATATTTT.